This record concerns one T cell receptor (beta chain) sequence. This sample was included in a study of blood T cell repertoires in COVID-19. Overall study: COVID-19 samples collected from the United States, Italy and Spain covered acute and convalescent phases. PBMCs, B-cell-depleted T cells, or T cells provided the cDNA or gDNA that made up the material.

V lost 5 bases and J lost 5; bases outside the gene matches: 3. Per germline, CDR1 SGHAT and CDR2 FQNNGV. The CDR3 runs 13 residues. Original methodology: Reference gene primer amplification yielded estimated nucleated cell counts. Assay: immunoSEQ multiplex PCR; the TCRdb copy retains only in-frame clones and omits some. V and J calls and clone size come straight from that table; D and trimming were deduced from the DNA. The data contain some 400,000 clones, approximately 90% of them singletons. Those designated as exposed participants met a COVID-19 case within 2 weeks before study entry. The chain recombines TRBV11-2 with TRBJ2-7; 10 nucleotides agree with TRBD1. The TCR was taken from a woman aged 40 to 50 who had been exposed to COVID-19. The specimen sequenced was PBMCs or T cells enriched from blood (not recorded which). The DNA for the CDR3 is TGTGCCAGCAGCCTAGGACAGGGGGACGAGCAGTACTTC. As protein: CASSLGQGDEQYF. Supplemented by reference TRBV11-2 and TRBJ2-7, the full variable domain reads EAGVAQSPRYKIIEKRQSVAFWCNPISGHATLYWYQQILGQGPKLLIQFQNNGVVDDSQLPKDRFSAERLKGVDSTLKIQPAKLEDSAVYLCASSLGQGDEQYFGPGTRLTVT.